This T cell receptor beta chain was sequenced for a study of blood T cell repertoires in COVID-19. For the study at large: PBMCs, B-cell-depleted T cells, or T cells were the source of the cDNA or gDNA that made up the material.

The germline V and J ends were trimmed by 1 base and 3 bases, with 12 bases remaining between them. Germline lookup yields CDR1 MNHNS and CDR2 SASEGT. The CDR3 runs to 15 residues. Original data processing: The assay estimated nucleated cells by amplifying reference gene primers. Profiled with immunoSEQ multiplex PCR; TCRdb holds only in-frame clones, not every one. The DNA was the basis for D and trimming; V, J and clone size are from that table. In the table there are approximately 430,000 clones, about nine tenths of which are singletons. This TCR derives from a woman aged 30 to 39 with active or convalescent COVID-19. The gene calls are TRBV6-1 and TRBJ1-2, with D hard to call. Sequenced input: peripheral blood. The DNA for the CDR3 is TGTGCCAGCAGTGAAGTTGGGCACTCGTACTATGGCTACACCTTC. This sequence encodes CASSEVGHSYYGYTF.